The sequence of this T cell receptor (beta chain) was determined in a study of T cell responses to AZD1222 COVID-19 vaccine. Looking at the study overall: Timing groups of about 4 and about 12 weeks for second doses were pooled. Broader study findings: There were mostly white British donors and more females than males, and clonal diversity was possibly underestimated. The peak T cell response came first, and repertoires were sampled only after it.

The CDR3 contains 18 residues. Trimming shortened V by 3 bases and J by 1 base, and 19 bases separated the two germline ends. Germline lookup yields CDR1 SGDLS and CDR2 YYNGEE. A word on this clone: Its target is unknown.

TCRdb keeps only in-frame clones here, not all; method: immunoSEQ multiplex PCR. The sample carries just over 60,000 clones, over 70% recorded once. The sequence was collected from an adult in good health. The chain couples TRBV9 to TRBJ2-2; TRBD1 might be the D (8 bases). Source: peripheral blood, taken on day 0 of AZD1222 vaccination. CDR3 sequence reads: CASSARNRGGRNTGELFF. The DNA for the CDR3 is TGTGCCAGCAGCGCCCGGAACAGGGGGGGCCGGAACACCGGGGAGCTGTTTTTT.